These 29 T cell receptor beta chains were all obtained from the same sample, sequenced in a study of shared clonotypes between healthy human individuals (dated by TCRdb to about 2020). Receptor amplification or capture employed the immunoSEQ multiplex PCR assay. What TCRdb holds here is the immuneACCESS table cut down to in-frame rearrangements. Part of the clones is not present; checked against another copy, under half of the missing clones reflect an unresolved V gene, and the others are unexplained. The sample records 2 million to 2.5 million clones, 80% to 95% of which are singletons. In total, the top ten clones hold 0.35% to 0.5% of the sample. The source material was naive CD4+ T cells from PBMCs. According to the study, the label for this sample's cell subset or site signals: CD45RA+ positively selected. These receptors originate from a man younger than 35 in good health. Some clones in this sample may be carry-over from other donors' samples.

V usage is TRBV27 and J usage is TRBJ2-7; D is uncertain. The CDR3 loop spans 12 amino acids. Per the germline V gene, CDR1 is MNHEY and CDR2 is SMNVEV (reference sequence). V was trimmed by 6 bases and J by 7 bases, leaving 13 bases between them. The CDR3 is CASRPNLGEQYF. The CDR3 coding sequence is TGTGCCAGCAGGCCGAATCTGGGGGAGCAGTACTTC.

Only one count was recorded for this clone. The chain employs TRBV29-1 and TRBJ1-4, with D hard to call. Germline CDR1 reads SQVTM; CDR2 reads ANQGSEA. The CDR3 spans 12 residues. V lost 4 bases to trimming and J lost 4 bases, with 7 bases between them. The CDR3 protein is CSVGSLNEKLFF. DNA for the CDR3: TGCAGCGTTGGTAGCCTTAATGAAAAACTGTTTTTT.

The chain combines TRBV2 with TRBJ2-1, with a tentative D call TRBD1 (6 bases). This CDR3 spans 15 amino acids. The V end lost 6 bases, the J end lost 6 bases, and 18 bases lay between the germline ends. The V gene's germline CDR1 is SNHLY and CDR2 FYNNEI. As DNA, the CDR3 is TGTGCCAGCAGAGGTGCAGGGGCCTTCTCCAATGAGCAGTTCTTC. Encoded protein: CASRGAGAFSNEQFF. Full variable domain (remainder filled in from reference TRBV2 and TRBJ2-1): EPEVTQTPSHQVTQMGQEVILRCVPISNHLYFYWYRQILGQKVEFLVSFYNNEISEKSEIFDDQFSVERPDGSNFTLKIRSTKLEDSAMYFCASRGAGAFSNEQFFGPGTRLTVL.

The CDR3 DNA is TGTGCCAGCAGTTTAACTAGCGGGAGGCCTTCCTACAATGAGCAGTTCTTC. This translates into CASSLTSGRPSYNEQFF. The chain recombines TRBV27 with TRBJ2-1; 12 bases are a match to TRBD2. J was trimmed by 1 base and V by 2 bases; bases with no gene match: 3. In germline, CDR1 is MNHEY, CDR2 SMNVEV (reference sequence). The CDR3 is 17 amino acids.

The V gene is TRBV29-1, the J gene TRBJ2-1; TRBD2 matches 11 bases. Germline V CDR1 and CDR2: SQVTM, ANQGSEA. J was trimmed by 7 bases and V by 5 bases; bases with no gene match: 13. The CDR3 runs 16 residues. The DNA for the CDR3 is TGCAGCGTTAGTACTAGCGGGAGAGGGTGGATGAATGAGCAGTTCTTC. Its translation: CSVSTSGRGWMNEQFF.

This clone has only one observation. CDR3 protein: CASTTSGTDTQYF. CDR3 coding DNA: TGTGCCAGCACCACTAGCGGCACAGATACGCAGTATTTT. This chain links TRBV7-3 with TRBJ2-3, with TRBD2 matching over 7 bases. The CDR3 is made up of 13 amino acids. Germline CDR1 and CDR2: SGHTA and FQGTGA. Losses at the gene ends were 7 bases for V and 1 base for J; bases not matched to a gene: 2.

V and J are TRBV6-5 and TRBJ2-1, with a weak D call TRBD2 (5 bases). The CDR3 runs to 16 residues. From germline, CDR1 is MNHEY and CDR2 SVGAGI. Trimming took 2 bases from V and 0 from J, leaving 11 bases between them. The CDR3 reads CASSYGGPNSYNEQFF. Written as DNA, the CDR3 is TGTGCCAGCAGTTACGGAGGACCAAACTCCTACAATGAGCAGTTCTTC.

As for this clone: The sample contains more than one DNA sequence encoding this CDR3. The chain couples TRBV7-9 to TRBJ2-1, with 15 bases lining up with TRBD2. The germline CDR1 and CDR2 sequences are SEHNR and FQNEAQ (reference sequence). V gave up 5 bases and J gave up 6 bases; unmatched junction bases: 2. This CDR3 has 15 residues. CDR3 region: CASSLGLAGGNEQFF. CDR3 DNA: TGTGCCAGCAGCCTGGGACTAGCGGGAGGCAATGAGCAGTTCTTC.

This chain connects TRBV28 to TRBJ1-1; unclear D gene. This CDR3 spans 15 amino acids. CDR1 is MDHEN and CDR2 is SYDVKM in the germline V gene. Trimming removed 8 bases from V and 5 bases from J, with 21 bases in between. CDR3 bases: TGTGCCAGCTCGCCCTGGGGTGGGCGTATAACTGAAGCTTTCTTT. Protein product: CASSPWGGRITEAFF.

V is TRBV5-5 and J is TRBJ2-2; TRBD2 might be the D (7 bases). Trimming cost V 0 bases and J 2 bases, with 11 bases left between them. The CDR3 loop spans 16 amino acids. Germline V gene data show CDR1 as SGHKS and CDR2 as YYEKEE (reference sequence). The CDR3 here is CASSLGSGTNTGELFF. The CDR3, as DNA: TGTGCCAGCAGCTTGGGAAGCGGGACAAACACCGGGGAGCTGTTTTTT. The variable domain in full, with the rest retrieved from reference TRBV5-5 and TRBJ2-2, is DAGVTQSPTHLIKTRGQQVTLRCSPISGHKSVSWYQQVLGQGPQFIFQYYEKEERGRGNFPDRFSARQFPNYSSELNVNALLLGDSALYLCASSLGSGTNTGELFFGEGSRLTVL.

This chain connects TRBV7-9 to TRBJ2-7, with 11 bases matching TRBD2. The germline V gene has CDR1 SEHNR and CDR2 FQNEAQ (reference sequence). CDR3 length: 18 residues. Germline trimming cut 5 bases from V and 2 bases from J; bases unmatched to any gene: 14. CDR3 amino acids: CASSPPSGRTNGTYEQYF. The CDR3 DNA is TGTGCCAGCAGCCCCCCTAGCGGGAGGACAAATGGCACCTACGAGCAGTACTTC.

V gene TRBV18 combines with J gene TRBJ1-4; D is perhaps TRBD1 (6 bases). The CDR3 sequence is 17 residues long. Germline CDR1 reads KGHSH; CDR2 reads LQKENI. Trimming cost V 2 bases and J 8 bases, with 21 bases left between them. CDR3 amino acids: CASSPDHKQGRSEKLFF. CDR3 nucleotides: TGTGCCAGCTCACCAGATCATAAACAGGGACGAAGCGAAAAACTGTTTTTT.

The table lists this clone with a count of one. This chain connects TRBV5-6 to TRBJ2-5; TRBD1 is a possible D gene (5 bases). V gave up 1 base and J gave up 5 bases, with 12 bases separating them. CDR3 size: 14 residues. From germline, CDR1 is SGHDT and CDR2 YYEEEE. CDR3 bases: TGTGCCAGCAGCTTGAAGGGCAGGGCGGAGACCCAGTACTTC. It is translated as CASSLKGRAETQYF. The entire variable domain, with the rest obtained from reference TRBV5-6 and TRBJ2-5, is as follows: DAGVTQSPTHLIKTRGQQVTLRCSPKSGHDTVSWYQQALGQGPQFIFQYYEEEERQRGNFPDRFSGHQFPNYSSELNVNALLLGDSALYLCASSLKGRAETQYFGPGTRLLVL.

This clone was observed a single time. Additional DNA sequences in this sample encode the identical CDR3. This rearrangement joins TRBV28 to TRBJ2-7, with unresolved D. Germline loops: CDR1 MDHEN, CDR2 SYDVKM. V lost 2 bases and J 2 bases, leaving 7 bases between the germline ends. The CDR3 totals 13 residues. CDR3 nucleotides: TGTGCCAGCAGTTTAAGAGTTCCCTACGAGCAGTACTTC. Its translation is CASSLRVPYEQYF.

The genes are TRBV4-1 and TRBJ2-2; tentatively, D is TRBD2 (6 bases). V lost 4 bases to trimming and J lost 4 bases, with 16 bases between them. The CDR3 spans 16 residues. In germline, CDR1 is MGHRA, CDR2 YSYEKL. The CDR3 loop reads CASSLTGTFLTGELFF. CDR3 coding DNA: TGCGCCAGCAGCCTAACCGGGACTTTCCTCACCGGGGAGCTGTTTTTT.

V gene TRBV14 combines with J gene TRBJ1-1; D is perhaps TRBD1 (5 bases). The CDR3 runs to 15 residues. The V end was cut by 4 bases, the J end by 4 bases, with 16 bases between. Per the germline V gene, CDR1 is SGHDN and CDR2 is FVKESK. CDR3 protein: CASSPRQWGSTEAFF. CDR3 in DNA: TGTGCCAGCAGCCCCAGACAGTGGGGGAGCACTGAAGCTTTCTTT. The variable domain in full, completed from reference TRBV14 and TRBJ1-1, reads EAGVTQFPSHSVIEKGQTVTLRCDPISGHDNLYWYRRVMGKEIKFLLHFVKESKQDESGMPNNRFLAERTGGTYSTLKVQPAELEDSGVYFCASSPRQWGSTEAFFGQGTRLTVV.

V and J are TRBV11-2 and TRBJ2-1, with a tentative D call TRBD1 (6 bases). CDR3 size: 15 residues. CDR1 and CDR2 (germline): SGHAT, FQNNGV. Trimming pared 0 bases from V and 5 bases from J, leaving 11 bases between. The CDR3 region has the DNA TGTGCCAGCAGCTTAGATCACAGGGTAAACAATGAGCAGTTCTTC. This sequence encodes CASSLDHRVNNEQFF.

Points on this clone: This same CDR3 is encoded by further DNA sequences in the sample. V is TRBV5-1 and J is TRBJ2-5; D is unclear. This CDR3 region has 13 residues. V dropped 4 bases and J dropped 3 bases, with 10 bases sitting between them. Germline V gene lookup returns CDR1 SGHRS and CDR2 YFSETQ. The chain's CDR3 is CASSLGPEETQYF. The DNA of the CDR3 is TGCGCCAGCAGCCTCGGTCCCGAAGAGACCCAGTACTTC.

This clone was found once. The chain has TRBV5-1 and TRBJ1-1, with D possibly being TRBD1 (6 bases). This CDR3 spans 14 amino acids. V shed 4 bases and J shed 1 base, with 11 bases lying between them. Per the germline V gene, CDR1 is SGHRS and CDR2 is YFSETQ. Here the CDR3 reads CASSRGAGNTEAFF. CDR3 DNA: TGCGCCAGCAGCCGGGGGGCGGGGAACACTGAAGCTTTCTTT.

The chain joins TRBV7-2 to TRBJ1-1; 7 positions match TRBD1. Germline V lookup: CDR1 SGHTA, CDR2 FQGNSA. The length of the CDR3 is 14 residues. After removal of 5 bases from V and 0 bases from J, the junction contained 3 bases not matched to a gene. CDR3 loop: CASSAGGLNTEAFF. CDR3 DNA: TGTGCCAGCAGCGCAGGGGGGCTGAACACTGAAGCTTTCTTT.

The chain recombines TRBV19 with TRBJ2-7; D tentatively reads TRBD1 or TRBD2 (5 bases each). CDR1 and CDR2 from the germline V gene are LNHDA and SQIVND (reference sequence). This CDR3 has 18 amino acids. Trimming cost V 6 bases and J 4 bases, with 28 bases left between them. CDR3 nucleotide sequence: TGTGCCAGTAGCAATTCAGGGCCAGGGAGCTCCTATTTTTACGAGCAGTACTTC. This codes for CASSNSGPGSSYFYEQYF.

The CDR3: CASSKQTGTEAFF. The CDR3 DNA follows: TGTGCCAGCAGCAAGCAGACAGGTACTGAAGCTTTCTTT. The rearrangement uses TRBV7-3 and TRBJ1-1, with a possible D match to TRBD1 (6 bases). Trimming removed 5 bases at V and 5 bases at J, with 12 bases between. Germline CDR1 SGHTA, CDR2 FQGTGA. This CDR3 contains 13 residues.

The CDR3 DNA sequence: TGTGCCAGCAGCGGGGGACGGGTGAATCAGCCCCAGCATTTT. Protein product: CASSGGRVNQPQHF. The genes are TRBV7-8 and TRBJ1-5, with D tentatively TRBD1 (5 bases). Germline V gene lookup returns CDR1 SGHVS and CDR2 FQNEAQ. The CDR3 has 14 residues. Trimming shortened V by 5 bases and J by 4 bases, and 12 bases separated the two germline ends.

This rearrangement joins TRBV6-5 to TRBJ2-5; D is unclear. The CDR3 has 13 amino acids. The V end was cut by 10 bases, the J end by 2 bases, with 14 bases between. The germline CDR1 and CDR2 sequences are MNHEY and SVGAGI. For the CDR3, the DNA is TGTGCCACCGCAGAACGGTATCAAGAGACCCAGTACTTC. Translated, it gives CATAERYQETQYF.

The CDR3 bases are TGTGCCAGCAGCCGGACAGACTATGGCTACACCTTC. It is translated as CASSRTDYGYTF. V usage is TRBV5-7 and J usage is TRBJ1-2, with D possibly TRBD1 on 6 matching bases. TRBV5-7 has ORF status, its function being uncertain. Trimming pared 4 bases from V and 3 bases from J, leaving 7 bases between. CDR3 length: 12 residues.

This chain links TRBV9 with TRBJ2-7; a weak D match, TRBD2 (6 bases). The germline V gene encodes CDR1 SGDLS and CDR2 YYNGEE. This CDR3 comprises 18 residues. V shed 0 bases and J shed 3 bases, with 22 bases lying between them. Written as DNA, the CDR3 is TGTGCCAGCAGCGTAGATTCTAGCGCGTTCCACACCTACTACGAGCAGTACTTC. Translated: CASSVDSSAFHTYYEQYF. The full variable domain, completed using reference TRBV9 and TRBJ2-7, is DSGVTQTPKHLITATGQRVTLRCSPRSGDLSVYWYQQSLDQGLQFLIQYYNGEERAKGNILERFSAQQFPDLHSELNLSSLELGDSALYFCASSVDSSAFHTYYEQYFGPGTRLTVT.

To note about this clone: The same CDR3 also results from other DNA sequences found in this sample. The chain is built from TRBV20-1 and TRBJ2-7, with D hard to call. The CDR3 runs 10 residues. The V and J ends lost 4 bases and 4 bases respectively, with 5 bases between them. Germline lookup yields CDR1 DFQATT and CDR2 SNEGSKA (reference sequence). The CDR3 DNA reads TGCAGTGCTAAGGTGTACGAGCAGTACTTC. Encoded protein: CSAKVYEQYF.

The rearrangement joins TRBV4-2 to TRBJ1-1, with D hard to call. CDR3 size: 15 residues. CDR1 is LGHNA and CDR2 is YNFKEQ in the germline V gene. V was shortened by 4 bases and J by 1 base, with 13 bases between the two germline ends. The CDR3, as DNA: TGTGCCAGCAGCCGCCCCCCGGGGAGGAACACTGAAGCTTTCTTT. This encodes CASSRPPGRNTEAFF.

The chain uses TRBV19 and TRBJ2-2, with D possibly TRBD2 on 5 matching bases. V was shortened by 6 bases and J by 7 bases, with 21 bases between the two germline ends. The CDR3 consists of 16 residues. Per the germline V gene, CDR1 is LNHDA and CDR2 is SQIVND (reference sequence). CDR3 DNA: TGTGCCAGTAGCAACGGGCACCGAGGGAGAATCGGGGAGCTGTTTTTT. As protein: CASSNGHRGRIGELFF.